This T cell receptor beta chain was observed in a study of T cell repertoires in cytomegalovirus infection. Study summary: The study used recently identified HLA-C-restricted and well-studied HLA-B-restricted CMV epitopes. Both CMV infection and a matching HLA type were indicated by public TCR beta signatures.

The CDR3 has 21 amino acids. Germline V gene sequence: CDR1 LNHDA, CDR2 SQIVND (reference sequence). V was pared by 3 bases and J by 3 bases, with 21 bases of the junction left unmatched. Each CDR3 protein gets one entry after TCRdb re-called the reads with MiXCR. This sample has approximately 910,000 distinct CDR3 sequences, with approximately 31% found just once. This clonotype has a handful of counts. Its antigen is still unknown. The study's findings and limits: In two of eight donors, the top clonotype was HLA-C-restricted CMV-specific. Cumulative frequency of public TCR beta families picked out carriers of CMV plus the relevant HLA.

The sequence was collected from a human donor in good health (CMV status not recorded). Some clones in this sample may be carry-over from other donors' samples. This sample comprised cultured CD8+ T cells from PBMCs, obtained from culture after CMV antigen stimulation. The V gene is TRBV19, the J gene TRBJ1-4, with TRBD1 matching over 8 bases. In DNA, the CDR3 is TGTGCCAGTAGTATCGCGGCCTCTATCCGGGACAGGCATGGCCCTAATGAAAAACTGTTTTTT. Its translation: CASSIAASIRDRHGPNEKLFF. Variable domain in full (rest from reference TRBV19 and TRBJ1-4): DGGITQSPKYLFRKEGQNVTLSCEQNLNHDAMYWYRQDPGQGLRLIYYSQIVNDFQKGDIAEGYSVSREKKESFPLTVTSAQKNPTAFYLCASSIAASIRDRHGPNEKLFFGSGTQLSVL.